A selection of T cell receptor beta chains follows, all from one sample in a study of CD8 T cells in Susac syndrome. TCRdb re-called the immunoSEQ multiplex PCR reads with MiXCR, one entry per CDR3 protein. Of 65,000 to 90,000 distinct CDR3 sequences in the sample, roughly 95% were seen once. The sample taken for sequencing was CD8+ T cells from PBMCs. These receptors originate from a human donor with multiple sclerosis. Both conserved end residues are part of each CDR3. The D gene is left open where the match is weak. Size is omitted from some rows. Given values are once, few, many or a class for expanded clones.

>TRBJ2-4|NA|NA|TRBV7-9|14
TGTGCCAGCAGCTCGACTATAGCCAAAAACATTCAGTACTTC
CASSSTIAKNIQYF
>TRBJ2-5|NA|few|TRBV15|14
TGTGCCACCAGCACCGCCCCTGGACAAGAGACCCAGTACTTC
CATSTAPGQETQYF
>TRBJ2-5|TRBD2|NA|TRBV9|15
TGTGCCAGCAGCGACCCGGGACTAGCGCCAGAGACCCAGTACTTC
CASSDPGLAPETQYF
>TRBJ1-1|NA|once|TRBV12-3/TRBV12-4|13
TGTGCCAGCAGTTTACGAGGGTACACTGAAGCTTTCTTT
CASSLRGYTEAFF
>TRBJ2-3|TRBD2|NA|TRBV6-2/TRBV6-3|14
TGTGCCAGCAATCGACTGGGACTAGCGCATACGCAGTATTTT
CASNRLGLAHTQYF
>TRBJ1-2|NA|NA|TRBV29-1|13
TGCAGCGTCGAAAAGGATCTTCCCTATGGCTACACCTTC
CSVEKDLPYGYTF
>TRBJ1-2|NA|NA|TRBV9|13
TGTGCCAGCAGCGTAGGAGTGGGAGATGGCTACACCTTC
CASSVGVGDGYTF
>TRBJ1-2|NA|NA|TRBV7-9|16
TGTGCCAGCAGCAGAATAACGGACCTTTTTGAGTTAGGCTACACCTTC
CASSRITDLFELGYTF
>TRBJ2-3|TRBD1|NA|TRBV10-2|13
TGCGCCAGCAGTGTGACAGGGGTAGATACGCAGTATTTT
CASSVTGVDTQYF
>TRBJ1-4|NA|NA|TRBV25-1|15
TGTGCCAGCAGTGTCCCCGGGACGGAAAATGAAAAACTGTTTTTT
CASSVPGTENEKLFF
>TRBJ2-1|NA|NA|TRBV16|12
TGTGCCAGCAGCCAATTAATGAATGAGCAGTTCTTC
CASSQLMNEQFF
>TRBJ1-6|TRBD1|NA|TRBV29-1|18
TGCAGCGCGTTCCTATGGACAGGCCAGAGCTCCTATAATTCACCCCTCCACTTT
CSAFLWTGQSSYNSPLHF
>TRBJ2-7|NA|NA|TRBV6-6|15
TGTGCCAGCAGTGCTCTTTCCGGGAGACCCTACGAGCAGTACTTC
CASSALSGRPYEQYF
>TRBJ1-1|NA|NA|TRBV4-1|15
TGCGCCAGCAGCCAACTCCCCGGGGTGAGCACTGAAGCTTTCTTT
CASSQLPGVSTEAFF
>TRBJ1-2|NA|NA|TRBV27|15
TGTGCCAGCAGTTTCTTTTGGGGGGGGATAGATGGCTACACCTTC
CASSFFWGGIDGYTF
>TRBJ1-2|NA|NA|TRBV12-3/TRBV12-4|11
TGTGCCAGCAGTTCGGCGTTTGTCTACACCTTC
CASSSAFVYTF
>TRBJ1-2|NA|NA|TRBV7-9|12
TGTGCCAGCAGCTTATTGGACTCTGGCTACACCTTC
CASSLLDSGYTF
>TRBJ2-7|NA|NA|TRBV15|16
TGTGCCACCAGCAGCTTGGGGCAGGGGATCTCCTACGAGCAGTACTTC
CATSSLGQGISYEQYF
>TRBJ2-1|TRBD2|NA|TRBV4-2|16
TGTGCCAGCAGCCAAGCGGGGGGTCGCTTTTTCAATGAGCAGTTCTTC
CASSQAGGRFFNEQFF
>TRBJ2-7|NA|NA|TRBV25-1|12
TGTGCCAGCGGCGGACATTTCTACGAGCAGTACTTC
CASGGHFYEQYF